This TCR beta chain was obtained from a study of T-cell reconstitution after alpha-beta-depleted transplantation in children. During its preparation, the TCRbeta library received unique molecular identifiers. From the PCR reads, TCRdb called clonotypes with MiXCR, one entry per CDR3 protein. The sample includes 150,000 to 250,000 distinct CDR3 sequences, about 6% of them seen just once. This clonotype was counted many times. Its specificity is unknown. CDR1 is SGHRS, CDR2 YFSETQ, per germline. The CDR3 totals 10 residues. V was clipped by 9 bases and J by 10 bases, with 13 bases between them. Study conclusions and caveats: Surviving recipient T cells and thymic progenitors underlay high day-60 TCRbeta diversity in some patients. It was newly produced T cells that mostly accounted for T-cell counts and diversity one year after transplant. It was reported that alpha-beta T cells came from several hundred expanded graft clones (about two months after transplant).

The V call is TRBV5-1, the J call TRBJ1-1; D call uncertain. The sample in question was PBMCs, obtained before TCRalphabeta/CD19-depleted stem cell transplant. The source is a girl less than two years old with combined immunodeficiency, due to receive a stem cell transplant. The chain's CDR3 is CANKTEGAFF. The CDR3 bases are TGCGCCAACAAGACTGAGGGAGCTTTCTTT.